This TCR beta chain appears in the sequencing data of a study of blood T cell repertoires in COVID-19 (dated by TCRdb to between 2020 and 2021). Notes on the research overall: The collaborator samples originated in the United States, Italy and Spain and spanned the acute and convalescent phases of COVID-19. The sample metadata nearly always contained a de-identified subject ID, COVID-19 status, age in years and sex. The repertoires were released in a freely available public database intended as a resource for research on the immune response to SARS-CoV-2. HLA class I and class II types, where available, came from metadata supplied by the sample provider rather than from assay-based typing. Samples came from the ongoing ImmuneRACE study (first 160 participants) plus 1,254 subjects from 6 global collaborators. Deeply sampled blood TCRbeta repertoires from subjects exposed to, actively infected with, or recovered from COVID-19 were included in the dataset. The prospective study material was composed of cDNA or gDNA derived from T cells, B-cell-depleted T cells, or PBMCs.

Paper-wide results and their limitations: The quantity of clinical and demographic metadata differed by source and by participant and was supplied without curation.

The junction shows trimming of 0 bases on V and 7 bases on J, plus 15 bases between the germline ends. Counted from cysteine to phenylalanine, this CDR3 has 15 amino acids. Just the 45-base CDR3 DNA is kept, in frame starting at base 1. In the germline V gene, CDR1 corresponds to MGHRA and CDR2 to YSYEKL. Whole blood was collected in K2EDTA tubes by collaborating institutions according to the institutions' own protocols. For TCRbeta analysis, collaborator samples were shipped as frozen whole blood, as isolated PBMCs, or as DNA extracted from either sample type. This clone was counted ten times or more. Its antigen specificity is not known. No base quality information exists; no much larger clone differs at one position. The immunoSEQ Assay, a bias-controlled multiplex PCR, was used to amplify TCRbeta CDR3 regions from genomic DNA. The authors' analysis ran thus. Within the assay, amplification of reference gene primers was used to estimate how many nucleated cells each sample contained. To quantify the absolute abundance of each unique TCRbeta CDR3 rearrangement, sequence reads were collapsed and filtered. For each sample, productive Simpson clonality was calculated as the square root of Simpson's diversity index over productive rearrangements. Drawn from immuneACCESS, this table holds only the in-frame rearrangements with V and J called that TCRdb kept. Clones are partly lost; checked studies trace under half to an unresolved V gene and leave the rest unexplained. Clone size and the V and J calls come from that table; the DNA yielded D and trimming. Across this sample there are roughly 64,000 clones, with about four fifths seen only once. Approximately 5.3% of the sample lies in the top ten.

This sequence was found in a human donor in a cohort sampled during active COVID-19. This chain joins TRBV4-1 to TRBJ1-2; TRBD1 might be the D gene, on 6 matching bases. Sample: peripheral blood. In nucleotide form, the sequence is TGCGCCAGCAGCCAAGATCGGGGCAGGGGAAGTGGCTACACCTTC. This codes for CASSQDRGRGSGYTF.